The 2 T cell receptor beta chains below come from one sample, sequenced in a study of regulatory T cells in long-lasting Graves disease. Time point reported: persistent/refractory GD, antithyroid drugs over 5 years with positive TRAb. With RNA extracted from PBMCs as input, the TCR library was made. Assembly of TCR beta libraries relied on iRepertoire HTBI primers together with Arm-PCR of CDR3 regions. TCRdb passed the multiplex PCR reads through MiXCR, listing each CDR3 protein once. The sample gives a few hundred thousand distinct CDR3 sequences, 20% to 25% of which show up once; over 6% is in the top ten. The source was peripheral blood mononuclear cells (PBMCs), collected when the disease was refractory, from a patient treated with antithyroid drugs. These receptors all stem from a female donor with Graves disease.

This clonotype has more than one count but fewer than ten. The V gene is TRBV20-1, the J gene TRBJ2-1, with D possibly being TRBD2 (6 bases). This CDR3 is built from 16 residues. CDR1 DFQATT and CDR2 SNEGSKA come from the germline V gene (reference sequence). Trimming left V 0 bases short and J 1 base short, with 13 bases between. The DNA for the CDR3 is TGCAGTGCTAGAGATTCCCGGGAGCTATCCTACAATGAGCAGTTCTTC. It yields the protein CSARDSRELSYNEQFF.

This clonotype has only a few counts. The J gene is TRBJ1-5, the V gene TRBV27, with D unresolved. The germline gives CDR1 MNHEY, CDR2 SMNVEV (reference sequence). This CDR3 has 16 residues. V was cut by 0 bases and J by 4 bases, with 13 bases left in between. CDR3 residues: CASSLSGTLGNQPQHF. The CDR3 DNA follows: TGTGCCAGCAGTTTATCGGGCACACTTGGGAATCAGCCCCAGCATTTT.